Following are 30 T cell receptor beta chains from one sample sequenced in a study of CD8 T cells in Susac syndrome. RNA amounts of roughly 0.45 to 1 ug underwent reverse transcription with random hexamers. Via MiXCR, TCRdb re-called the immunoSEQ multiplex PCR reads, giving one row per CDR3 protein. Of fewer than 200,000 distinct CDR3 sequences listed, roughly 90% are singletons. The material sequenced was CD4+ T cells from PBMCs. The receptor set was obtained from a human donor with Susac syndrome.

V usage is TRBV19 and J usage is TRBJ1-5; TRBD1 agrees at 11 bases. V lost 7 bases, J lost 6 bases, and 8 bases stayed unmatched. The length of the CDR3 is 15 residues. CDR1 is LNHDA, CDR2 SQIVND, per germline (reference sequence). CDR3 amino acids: CASTTDRGHRQPQHF. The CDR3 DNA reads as TGTGCCAGTACCACGGACAGGGGGCATCGTCAGCCCCAGCATTTT. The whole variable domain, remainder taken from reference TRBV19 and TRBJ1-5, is DGGITQSPKYLFRKEGQNVTLSCEQNLNHDAMYWYRQDPGQGLRLIYYSQIVNDFQKGDIAEGYSVSREKKESFPLTVTSAQKNPTAFYLCASTTDRGHRQPQHFGDGTRLSIL.

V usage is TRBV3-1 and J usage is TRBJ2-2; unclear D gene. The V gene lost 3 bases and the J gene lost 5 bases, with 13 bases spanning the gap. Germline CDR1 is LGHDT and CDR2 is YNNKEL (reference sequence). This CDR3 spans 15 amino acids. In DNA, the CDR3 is TGTGCCAGCAGCCACACGTATAGCAGGACCGGGGAGCTGTTTTTT. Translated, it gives CASSHTYSRTGELFF.

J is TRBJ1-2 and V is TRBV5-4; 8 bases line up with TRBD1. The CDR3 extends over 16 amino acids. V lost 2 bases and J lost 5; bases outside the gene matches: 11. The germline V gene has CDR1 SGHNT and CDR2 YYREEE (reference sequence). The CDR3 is CASSLVYQTGEYGYTF. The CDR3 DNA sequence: TGTGCCAGCAGCTTAGTATACCAGACAGGGGAATATGGCTACACCTTC.

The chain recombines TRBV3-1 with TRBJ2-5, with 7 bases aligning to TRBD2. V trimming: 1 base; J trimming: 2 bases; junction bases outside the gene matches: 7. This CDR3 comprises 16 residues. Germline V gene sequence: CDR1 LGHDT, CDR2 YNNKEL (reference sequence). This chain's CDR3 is CASSQGPGLQQETQYF. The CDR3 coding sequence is TGTGCCAGCAGCCAAGGCCCGGGACTACAACAAGAGACCCAGTACTTC.

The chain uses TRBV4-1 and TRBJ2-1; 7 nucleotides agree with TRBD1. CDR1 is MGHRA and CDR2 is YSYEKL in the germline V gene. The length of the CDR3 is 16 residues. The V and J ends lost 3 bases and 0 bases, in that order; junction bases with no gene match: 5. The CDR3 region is CASSQNTGASYNEQFF. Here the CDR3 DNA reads TGCGCCAGCAGCCAGAATACAGGGGCCTCCTACAATGAGCAGTTCTTC.

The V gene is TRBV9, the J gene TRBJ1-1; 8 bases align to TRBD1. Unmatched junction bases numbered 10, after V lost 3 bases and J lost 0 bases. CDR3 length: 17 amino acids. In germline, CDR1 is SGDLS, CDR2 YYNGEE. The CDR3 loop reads CASSGYTGGLMNTEAFF. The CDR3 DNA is TGTGCCAGCAGCGGATATACAGGGGGTCTCATGAACACTGAAGCTTTCTTT.

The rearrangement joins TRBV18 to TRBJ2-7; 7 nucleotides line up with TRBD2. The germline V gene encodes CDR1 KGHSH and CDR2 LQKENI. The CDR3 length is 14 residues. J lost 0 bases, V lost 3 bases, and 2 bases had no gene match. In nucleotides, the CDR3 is TGTGCCAGCTCACCGGGCGGGAGCTCCTACGAGCAGTACTTC. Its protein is CASSPGGSSYEQYF.

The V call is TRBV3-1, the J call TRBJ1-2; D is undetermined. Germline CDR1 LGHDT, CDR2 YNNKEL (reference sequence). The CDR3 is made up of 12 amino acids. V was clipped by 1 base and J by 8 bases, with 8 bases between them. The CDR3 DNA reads TGTGCCAGCAGCCAAGGTCTTCGCGGCTACACCTTC. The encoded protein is CASSQGLRGYTF.

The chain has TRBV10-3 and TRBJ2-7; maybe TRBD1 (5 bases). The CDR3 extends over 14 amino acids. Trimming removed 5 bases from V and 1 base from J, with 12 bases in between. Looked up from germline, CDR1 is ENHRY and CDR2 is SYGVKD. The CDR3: CAISQADKSYEQYF. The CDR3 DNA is TGTGCCATCAGTCAGGCGGACAAATCCTACGAGCAGTACTTC.

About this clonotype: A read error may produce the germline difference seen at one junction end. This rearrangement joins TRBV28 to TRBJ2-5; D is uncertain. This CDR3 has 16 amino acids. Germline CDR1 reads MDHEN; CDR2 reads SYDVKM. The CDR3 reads CASTLGLQTRQETQYF. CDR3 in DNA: TGTGCCAGCACTTTAGGGCTACAGACACGACAAGAGACCCAGTACTTC.

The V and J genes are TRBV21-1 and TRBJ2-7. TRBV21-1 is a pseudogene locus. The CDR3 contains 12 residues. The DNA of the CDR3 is TGTGCCAGCAGCAAAAAGGGAAACGAGCAGTACTTC. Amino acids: CASSKKGNEQYF.

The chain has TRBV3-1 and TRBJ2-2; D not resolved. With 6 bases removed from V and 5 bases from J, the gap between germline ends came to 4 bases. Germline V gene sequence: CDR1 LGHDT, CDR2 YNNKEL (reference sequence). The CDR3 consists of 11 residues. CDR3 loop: CASRTTGELFF. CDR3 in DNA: TGTGCCAGCAGGACTACCGGGGAGCTGTTTTTT.

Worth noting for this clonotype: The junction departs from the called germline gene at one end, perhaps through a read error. The CDR3 DNA reads as TGTGCCAACAGCTTACGAGCCCGGGGGACCCAGTACTTC. Protein product: CANSLRARGTQYF. The genes are TRBV7-9 and TRBJ2-5; D might be TRBD2 (5 bases). CDR1 and CDR2 (germline): SEHNR, FQNEAQ (reference sequence). CDR3 length: 13 amino acids.

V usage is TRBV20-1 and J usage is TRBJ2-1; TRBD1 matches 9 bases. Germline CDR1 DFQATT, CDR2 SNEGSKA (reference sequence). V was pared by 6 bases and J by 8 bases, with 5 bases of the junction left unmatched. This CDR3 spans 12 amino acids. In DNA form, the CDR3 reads TGCAGTGCCACGGACAGGGGCTATGAGCAGTTCTTC. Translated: CSATDRGYEQFF.

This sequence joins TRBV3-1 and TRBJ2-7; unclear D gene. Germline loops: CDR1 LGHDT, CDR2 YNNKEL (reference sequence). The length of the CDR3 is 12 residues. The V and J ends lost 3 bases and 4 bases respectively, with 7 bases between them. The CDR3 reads CASSQGYYEQYF. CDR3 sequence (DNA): TGTGCCAGCAGCCAGGGGTATTACGAGCAGTACTTC.

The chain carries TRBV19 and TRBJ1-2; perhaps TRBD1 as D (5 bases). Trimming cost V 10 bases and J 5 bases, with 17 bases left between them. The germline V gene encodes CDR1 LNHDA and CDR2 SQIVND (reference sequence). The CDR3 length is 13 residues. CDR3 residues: CATEDRDKYGYTF. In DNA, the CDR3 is TGTGCCACTGAAGACAGAGACAAGTATGGCTACACCTTC.

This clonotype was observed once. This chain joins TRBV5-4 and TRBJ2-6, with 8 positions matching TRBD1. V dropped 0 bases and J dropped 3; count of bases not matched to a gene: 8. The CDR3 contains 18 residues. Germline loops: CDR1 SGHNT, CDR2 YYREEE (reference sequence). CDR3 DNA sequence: TGTGCCAGCAGCTTGGGGGGACAGGACTCCTTTGGGGCCAACGTCCTGACTTTC. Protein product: CASSLGGQDSFGANVLTF. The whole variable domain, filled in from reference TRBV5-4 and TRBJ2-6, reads ETGVTQSPTHLIKTRGQQVTLRCSSQSGHNTVSWYQQALGQGPQFIFQYYREEENGRGNFPPRFSGLQFPNYSSELNVNALELDDSALYLCASSLGGQDSFGANVLTFGAGSRLTVL.

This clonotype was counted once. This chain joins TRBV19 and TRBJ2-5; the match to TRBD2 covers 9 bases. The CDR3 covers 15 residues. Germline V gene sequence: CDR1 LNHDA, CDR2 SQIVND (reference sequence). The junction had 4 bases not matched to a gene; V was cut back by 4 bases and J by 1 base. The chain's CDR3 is CASSSLAGRQETQYF. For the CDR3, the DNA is TGTGCCAGTAGTAGCCTAGCGGGACGCCAAGAGACCCAGTACTTC.

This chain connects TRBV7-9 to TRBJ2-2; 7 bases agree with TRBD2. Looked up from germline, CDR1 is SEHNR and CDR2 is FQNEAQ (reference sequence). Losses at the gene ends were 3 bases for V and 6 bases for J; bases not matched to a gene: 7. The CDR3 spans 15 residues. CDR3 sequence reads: CASSFQAGSAGELFF. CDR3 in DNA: TGTGCCAGCAGCTTTCAAGCGGGATCGGCCGGGGAGCTGTTTTTT.

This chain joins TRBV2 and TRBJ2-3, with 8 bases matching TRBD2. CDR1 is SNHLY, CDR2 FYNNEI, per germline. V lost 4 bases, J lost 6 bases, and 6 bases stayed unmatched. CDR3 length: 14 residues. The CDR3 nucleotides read TGTGCCAGCAGTGTCGGGGGGGGCCTCGATACGCAGTATTTT. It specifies CASSVGGGLDTQYF. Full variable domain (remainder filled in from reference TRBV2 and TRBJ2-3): EPEVTQTPSHQVTQMGQEVILRCVPISNHLYFYWYRQILGQKVEFLVSFYNNEISEKSEIFDDQFSVERPDGSNFTLKIRSTKLEDSAMYFCASSVGGGLDTQYFGPGTRLTVL.

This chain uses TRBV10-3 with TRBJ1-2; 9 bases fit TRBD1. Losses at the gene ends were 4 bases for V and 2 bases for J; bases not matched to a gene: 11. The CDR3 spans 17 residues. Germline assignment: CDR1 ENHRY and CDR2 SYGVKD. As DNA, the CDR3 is TGTGCCATCAGTGCACAGGTGGATGGGACAGGGAACTATGGCTACACCTTC. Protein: CAISAQVDGTGNYGYTF.

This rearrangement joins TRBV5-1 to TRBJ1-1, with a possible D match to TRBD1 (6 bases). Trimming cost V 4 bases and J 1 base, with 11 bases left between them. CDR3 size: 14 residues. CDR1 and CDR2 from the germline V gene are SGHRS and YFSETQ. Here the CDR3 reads CASSPPTGNTEAFF. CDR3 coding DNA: TGCGCCAGCAGCCCCCCGACAGGGAACACTGAAGCTTTCTTT.

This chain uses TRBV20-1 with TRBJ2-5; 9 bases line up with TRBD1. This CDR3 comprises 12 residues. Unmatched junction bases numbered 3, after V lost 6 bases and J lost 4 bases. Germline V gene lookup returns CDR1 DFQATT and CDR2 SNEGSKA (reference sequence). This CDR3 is CSAPGQGETQYF. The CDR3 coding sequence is TGCAGTGCCCCGGGACAGGGAGAGACCCAGTACTTC.

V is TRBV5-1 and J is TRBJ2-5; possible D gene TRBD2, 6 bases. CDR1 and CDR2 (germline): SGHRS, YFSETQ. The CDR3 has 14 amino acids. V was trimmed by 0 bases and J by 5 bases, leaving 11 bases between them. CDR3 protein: CASSLALADETQYF. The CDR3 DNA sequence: TGCGCCAGCAGCTTGGCTTTAGCGGATGAGACCCAGTACTTC.

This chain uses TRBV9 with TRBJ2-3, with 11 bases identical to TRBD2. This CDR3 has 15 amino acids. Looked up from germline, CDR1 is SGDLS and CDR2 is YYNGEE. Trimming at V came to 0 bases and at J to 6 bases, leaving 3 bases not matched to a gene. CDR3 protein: CASSVVSGGADTQYF. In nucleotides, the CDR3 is TGTGCCAGCAGCGTAGTTAGCGGGGGGGCTGATACGCAGTATTTT.

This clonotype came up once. The CDR3 DNA reads TGTGCCAGCTCACCCCCAGGTACCCAAGCTTTCTTT. Translated, it gives CASSPPGTQAFF. The chain uses TRBV18 and TRBJ1-1; D is ambiguous. Trimming removed 3 bases from V and 9 bases from J, with 11 bases in between. Looked up from germline, CDR1 is KGHSH and CDR2 is LQKENI. The CDR3 is 12 amino acids.

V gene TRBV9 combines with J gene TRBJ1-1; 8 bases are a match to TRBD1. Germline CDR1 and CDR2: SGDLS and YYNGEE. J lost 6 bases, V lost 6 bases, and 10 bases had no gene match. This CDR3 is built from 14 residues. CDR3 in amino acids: CASNEAGGRAEAFF. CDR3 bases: TGTGCCAGCAACGAAGCAGGGGGCAGGGCTGAAGCTTTCTTT.

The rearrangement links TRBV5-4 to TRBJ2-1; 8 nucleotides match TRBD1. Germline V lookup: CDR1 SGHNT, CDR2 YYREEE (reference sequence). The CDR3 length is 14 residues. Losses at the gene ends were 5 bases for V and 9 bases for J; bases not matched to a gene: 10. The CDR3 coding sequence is TGTGCCAGCAGATCGACAGGGGTCAAGCTTGAGCAGTTCTTC. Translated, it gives CASRSTGVKLEQFF.

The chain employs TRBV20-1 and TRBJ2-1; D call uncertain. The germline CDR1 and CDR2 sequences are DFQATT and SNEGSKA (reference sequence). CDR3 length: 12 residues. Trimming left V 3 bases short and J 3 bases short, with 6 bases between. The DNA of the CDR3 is TGCAGTGCTAGGGACCACTACAATGAGCAGTTCTTC. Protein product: CSARDHYNEQFF.

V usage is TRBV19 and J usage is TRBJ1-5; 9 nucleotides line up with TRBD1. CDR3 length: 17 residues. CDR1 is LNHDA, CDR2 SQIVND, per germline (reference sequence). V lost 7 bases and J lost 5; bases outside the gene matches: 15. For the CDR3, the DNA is TGTGCCAGTACCGATTCCCCGGGAGGGACAGGGTATCAGCCCCAGCATTTT. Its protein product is CASTDSPGGTGYQPQHF.